This T cell receptor (beta chain) originates from a study of shared clonotypes between healthy human individuals. Study-level background: The study enrolled a couple of women and a few men aged 18 to 49.

Trimming removed 0 bases at V and 7 bases at J, with 4 bases between. Germline V gene sequence: CDR1 SEHNR, CDR2 FQNEAQ (reference sequence). The CDR3 has 12 amino acids. The assay was immunoSEQ multiplex PCR, and TCRdb's table has in-frame clones only and misses some. The repertoire includes about 2.1 million clones, roughly 95% of them detected once, and around 1.7% sits in the top ten. The naive CD8 fraction comprised CD45RO-negative cells positively selected for CCR7 and excluded terminally differentiated effector memory CD45RA+ cells. A remark on this clone: Other DNA variants within this sample encode the same CDR3.

Input material: naive CD8+ T cells from PBMCs. This sequence joins TRBV7-9 and TRBJ2-1; D is unresolved. This clonotype originated in a young man in good health. Some clones in this sample may be carry-over from other donors' samples. Here the CDR3 DNA reads TGTGCCAGCAGCTTAGCAGCGAATGAGCAGTTCTTC. Its translation: CASSLAANEQFF. The full variable domain, rest sourced from reference TRBV7-9 and TRBJ2-1, is DTGVSQNPRHKITKRGQNVTFRCDPISEHNRLYWYRQTLGQGPEFLTYFQNEAQLEKSRLLSDRFSAERPKGSFSTLEIQRTEQGDSAMYLCASSLAANEQFFGPGTRLTVL.